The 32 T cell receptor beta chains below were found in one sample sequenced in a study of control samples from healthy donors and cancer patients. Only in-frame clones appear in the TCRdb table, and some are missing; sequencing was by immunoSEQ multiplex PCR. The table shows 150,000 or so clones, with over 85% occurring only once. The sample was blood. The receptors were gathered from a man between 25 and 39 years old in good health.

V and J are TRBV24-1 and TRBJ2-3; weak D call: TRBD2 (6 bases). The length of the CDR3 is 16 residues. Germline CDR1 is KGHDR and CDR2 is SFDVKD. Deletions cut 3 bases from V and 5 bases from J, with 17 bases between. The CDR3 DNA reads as TGTGCCACCAGTGATCTCCAATTTGGAGGGGTAGATACGCAGTATTTT. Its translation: CATSDLQFGGVDTQYF.

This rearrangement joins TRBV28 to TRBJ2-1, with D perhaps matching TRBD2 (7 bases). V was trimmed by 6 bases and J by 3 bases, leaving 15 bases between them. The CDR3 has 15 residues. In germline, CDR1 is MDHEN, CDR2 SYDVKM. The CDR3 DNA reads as TGTGCCAGCAGGATTCGGGGGGCCGTCTACAATGAGCAGTTCTTC. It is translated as CASRIRGAVYNEQFF.

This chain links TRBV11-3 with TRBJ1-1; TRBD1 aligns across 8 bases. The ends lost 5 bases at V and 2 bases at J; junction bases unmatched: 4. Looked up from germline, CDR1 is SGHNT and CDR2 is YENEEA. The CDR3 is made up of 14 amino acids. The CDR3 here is CASSKGQDNTEAFF. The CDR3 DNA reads TGTGCCAGCAGCAAGGGACAGGACAACACTGAAGCTTTCTTT.

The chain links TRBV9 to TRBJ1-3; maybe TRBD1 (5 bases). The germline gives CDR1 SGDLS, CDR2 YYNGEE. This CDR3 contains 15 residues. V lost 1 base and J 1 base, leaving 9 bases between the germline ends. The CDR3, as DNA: TGTGCCAGCAGCGTACAGGGTTTATCTGGAAACACCATATATTTT. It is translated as CASSVQGLSGNTIYF.

In DNA form, the CDR3 reads TGTGCCAGTAGCCTATATGGGTCGACAGGGACCAACAACTATGGCTACACCTTC. Protein: CASSLYGSTGTNNYGYTF. This chain uses TRBV19 with TRBJ1-2, with 7 bases that match TRBD1. This CDR3 is built from 18 residues. The junction had 18 bases not matched to a gene; V was cut back by 6 bases and J by 2 bases. Germline V gene sequence: CDR1 LNHDA, CDR2 SQIVND (reference sequence).

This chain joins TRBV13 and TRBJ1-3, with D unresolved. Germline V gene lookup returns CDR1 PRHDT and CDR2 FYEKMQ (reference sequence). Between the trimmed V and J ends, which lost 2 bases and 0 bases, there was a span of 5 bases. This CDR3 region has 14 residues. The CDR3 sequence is CASSLLNSGNTIYF. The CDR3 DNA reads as TGTGCCAGCAGCTTACTGAACTCTGGAAACACCATATATTTT.

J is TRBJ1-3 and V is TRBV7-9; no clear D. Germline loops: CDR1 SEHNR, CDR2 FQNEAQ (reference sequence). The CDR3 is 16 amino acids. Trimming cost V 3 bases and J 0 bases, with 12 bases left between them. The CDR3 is CASSFGGLSSGNTIYF. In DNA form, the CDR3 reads TGTGCCAGCAGCTTTGGAGGTTTGAGCTCTGGAAACACCATATATTTT. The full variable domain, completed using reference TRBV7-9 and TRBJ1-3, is DTGVSQNPRHKITKRGQNVTFRCDPISEHNRLYWYRQTLGQGPEFLTYFQNEAQLEKSRLLSDRFSAERPKGSFSTLEIQRTEQGDSAMYLCASSFGGLSSGNTIYFGEGSWLTVV.

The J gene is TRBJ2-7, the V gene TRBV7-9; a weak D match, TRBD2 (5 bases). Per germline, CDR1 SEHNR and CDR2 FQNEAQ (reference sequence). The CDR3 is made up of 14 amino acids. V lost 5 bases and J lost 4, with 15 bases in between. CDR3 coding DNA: TGTGCCAGCAGCCCCCTCGGGATCGTTTACGAGCAGTACTTC. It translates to CASSPLGIVYEQYF.

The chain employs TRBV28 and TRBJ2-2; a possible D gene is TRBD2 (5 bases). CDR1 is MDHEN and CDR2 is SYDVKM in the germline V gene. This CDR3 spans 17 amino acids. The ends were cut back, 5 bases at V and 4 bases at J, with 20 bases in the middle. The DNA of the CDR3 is TGTGCCAGCAGTCCCAAACCGGGATCATTTTTCACCGGGGAGCTGTTTTTT. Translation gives CASSPKPGSFFTGELFF.

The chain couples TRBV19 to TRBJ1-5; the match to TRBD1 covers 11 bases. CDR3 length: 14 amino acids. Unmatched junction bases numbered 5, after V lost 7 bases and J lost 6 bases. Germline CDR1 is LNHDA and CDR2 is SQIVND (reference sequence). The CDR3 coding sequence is TGTGCCAGTACTCTGGGGACAGGGGGTCAGCCCCAGCATTTT. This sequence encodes CASTLGTGGQPQHF.

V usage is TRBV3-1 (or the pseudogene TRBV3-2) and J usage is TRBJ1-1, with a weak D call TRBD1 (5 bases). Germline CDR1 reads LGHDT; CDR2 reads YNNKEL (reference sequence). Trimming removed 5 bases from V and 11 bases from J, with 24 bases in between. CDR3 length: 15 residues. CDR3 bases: TGTGCCAGCAGCTATCGGGAGCATCCGGGGGGAGGGGCTTTCTTT. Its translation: CASSYREHPGGGAFF.

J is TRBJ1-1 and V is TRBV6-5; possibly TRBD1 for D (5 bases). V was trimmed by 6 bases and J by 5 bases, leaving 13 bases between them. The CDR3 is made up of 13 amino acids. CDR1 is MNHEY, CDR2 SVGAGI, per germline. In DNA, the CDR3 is TGTGCCAGCAGCGGGGACCCAGAGACTGAAGCTTTCTTT. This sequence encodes CASSGDPETEAFF.

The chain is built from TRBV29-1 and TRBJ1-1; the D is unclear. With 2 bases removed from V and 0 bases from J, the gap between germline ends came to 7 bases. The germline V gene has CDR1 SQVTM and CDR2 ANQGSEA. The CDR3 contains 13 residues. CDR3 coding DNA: TGCAGCGTTGAATCCGGGATGAACACTGAAGCTTTCTTT. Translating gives CSVESGMNTEAFF. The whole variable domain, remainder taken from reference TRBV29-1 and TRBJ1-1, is SAVISQKPSRDICQRGTSLTIQCQVDSQVTMMFWYRQQPGQSLTLIATANQGSEATYESGFVIDKFPISRPNLTFSTLTVSNMSPEDSSIYLCSVESGMNTEAFFGQGTRLTVV.

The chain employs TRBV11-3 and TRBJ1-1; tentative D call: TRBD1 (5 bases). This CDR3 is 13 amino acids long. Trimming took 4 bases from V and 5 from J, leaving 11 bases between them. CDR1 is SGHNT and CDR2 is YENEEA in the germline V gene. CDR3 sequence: CASSSRVGTEAFF. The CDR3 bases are TGTGCCAGCAGCTCCAGGGTCGGAACTGAAGCTTTCTTT.

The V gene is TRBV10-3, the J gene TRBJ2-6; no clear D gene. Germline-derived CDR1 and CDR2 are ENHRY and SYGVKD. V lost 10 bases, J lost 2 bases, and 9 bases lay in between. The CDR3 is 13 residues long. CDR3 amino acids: CASQPTGANVLTF. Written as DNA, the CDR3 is TGTGCCAGTCAACCGACTGGGGCCAACGTCCTGACTTTC.

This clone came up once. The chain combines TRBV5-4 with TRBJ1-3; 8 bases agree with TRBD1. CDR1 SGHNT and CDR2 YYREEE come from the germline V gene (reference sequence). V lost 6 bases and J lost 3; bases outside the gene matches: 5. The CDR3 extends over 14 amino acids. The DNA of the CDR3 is TGTGCCAGCACCACAGGGGGGTATGGAAACACCATATATTTT. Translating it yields CASTTGGYGNTIYF. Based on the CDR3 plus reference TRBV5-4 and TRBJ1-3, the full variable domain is ETGVTQSPTHLIKTRGQQVTLRCSSQSGHNTVSWYQQALGQGPQFIFQYYREEENGRGNFPPRFSGLQFPNYSSELNVNALELDDSALYLCASTTGGYGNTIYFGEGSWLTVV.

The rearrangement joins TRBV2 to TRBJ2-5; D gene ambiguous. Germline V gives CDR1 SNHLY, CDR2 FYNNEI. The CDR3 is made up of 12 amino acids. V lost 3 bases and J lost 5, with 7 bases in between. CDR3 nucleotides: TGTGCCAGCAGTGATTTCGTTGAGACCCAGTACTTC. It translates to CASSDFVETQYF.

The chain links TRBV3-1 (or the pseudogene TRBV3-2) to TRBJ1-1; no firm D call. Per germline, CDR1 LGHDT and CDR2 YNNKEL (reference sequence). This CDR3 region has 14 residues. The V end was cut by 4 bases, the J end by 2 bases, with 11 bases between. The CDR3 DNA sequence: TGTGCCAGCAGCCGGGAAGGAGCAAACACTGAAGCTTTCTTT. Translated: CASSREGANTEAFF.

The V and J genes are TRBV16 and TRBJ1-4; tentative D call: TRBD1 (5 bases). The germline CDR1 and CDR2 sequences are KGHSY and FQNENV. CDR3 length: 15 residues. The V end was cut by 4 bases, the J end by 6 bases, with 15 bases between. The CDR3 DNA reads TGTGCCAGCAGCCTCTCCGGGGGGTCGCATGAAAAACTGTTTTTT. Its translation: CASSLSGGSHEKLFF.

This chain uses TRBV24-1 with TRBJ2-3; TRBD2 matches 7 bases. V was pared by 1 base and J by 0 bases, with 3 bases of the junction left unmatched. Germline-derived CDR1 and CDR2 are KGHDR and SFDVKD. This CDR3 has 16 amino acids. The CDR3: CATSDLAGSSTDTQYF. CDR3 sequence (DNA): TGTGCCACCAGTGATTTAGCGGGGTCTAGCACAGATACGCAGTATTTT.

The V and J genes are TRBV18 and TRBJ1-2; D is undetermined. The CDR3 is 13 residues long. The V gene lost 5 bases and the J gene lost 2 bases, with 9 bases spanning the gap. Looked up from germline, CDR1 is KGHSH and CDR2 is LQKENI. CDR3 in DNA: TGTGCCAGCTCAGATTCAGGAAACTATGGCTACACCTTC. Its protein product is CASSDSGNYGYTF.

For the CDR3, the DNA is TGTGCCAGCAGGACACAGGGGGCCAAATACGAGCAGTACTTC. It codes for CASRTQGAKYEQYF. This rearrangement joins TRBV27 to TRBJ2-7; 9 bases are shared with TRBD1. Germline assignment: CDR1 MNHEY and CDR2 SMNVEV (reference sequence). The CDR3 is made up of 14 amino acids. With V trimmed by 6 bases and J by 4 bases, 7 bases remained unmatched.

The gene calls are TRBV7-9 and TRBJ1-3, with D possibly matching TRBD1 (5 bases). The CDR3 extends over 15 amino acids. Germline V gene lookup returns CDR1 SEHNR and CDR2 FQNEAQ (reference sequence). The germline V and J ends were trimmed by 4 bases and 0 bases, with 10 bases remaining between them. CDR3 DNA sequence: TGTGCCAGCAGCTCGCAGGGCCTCTCTGGAAACACCATATATTTT. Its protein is CASSSQGLSGNTIYF.

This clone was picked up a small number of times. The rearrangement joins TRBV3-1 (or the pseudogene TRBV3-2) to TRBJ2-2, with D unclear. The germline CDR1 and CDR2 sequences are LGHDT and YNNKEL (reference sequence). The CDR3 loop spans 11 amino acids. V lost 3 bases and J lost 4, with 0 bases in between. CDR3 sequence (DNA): TGTGCCAGCAGCCACACCGGGGAGCTGTTTTTT. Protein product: CASSHTGELFF.

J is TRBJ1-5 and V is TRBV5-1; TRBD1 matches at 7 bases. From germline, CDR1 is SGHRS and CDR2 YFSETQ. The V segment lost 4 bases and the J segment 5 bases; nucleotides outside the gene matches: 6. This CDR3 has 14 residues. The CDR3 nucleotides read TGCGCCAGCAGCCGGACAGGTAGGGATCAGCCCCAGCATTTT. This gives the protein CASSRTGRDQPQHF. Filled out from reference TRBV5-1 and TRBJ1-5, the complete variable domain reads KAGVTQTPRYLIKTRGQQVTLSCSPISGHRSVSWYQQTPGQGLQFLFEYFSETQRNKGNFPGRFSGRQFSNSRSEMNVSTLELGDSALYLCASSRTGRDQPQHFGDGTRLSIL.

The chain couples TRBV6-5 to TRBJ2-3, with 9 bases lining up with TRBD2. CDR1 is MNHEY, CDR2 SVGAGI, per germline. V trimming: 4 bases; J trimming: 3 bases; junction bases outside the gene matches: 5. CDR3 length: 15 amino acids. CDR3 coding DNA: TGTGCCAGCAGTTCTAGCGGGGCGGGGACAGATACGCAGTATTTT. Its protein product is CASSSSGAGTDTQYF.

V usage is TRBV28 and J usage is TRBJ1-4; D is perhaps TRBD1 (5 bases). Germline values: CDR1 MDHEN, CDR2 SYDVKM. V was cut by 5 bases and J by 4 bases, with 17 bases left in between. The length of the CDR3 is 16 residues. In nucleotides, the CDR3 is TGTGCCAGCAGTCCTCGGGGGGAGAGCCTTAATGAAAAACTGTTTTTT. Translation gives CASSPRGESLNEKLFF.

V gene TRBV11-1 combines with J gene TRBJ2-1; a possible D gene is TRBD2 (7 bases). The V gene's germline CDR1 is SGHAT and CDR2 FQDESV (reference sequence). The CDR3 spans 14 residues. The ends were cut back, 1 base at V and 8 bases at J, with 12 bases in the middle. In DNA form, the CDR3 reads TGTGCCAGCAGCTTAGATGGGGGGGGCGATGAGCAGTTCTTC. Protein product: CASSLDGGGDEQFF.

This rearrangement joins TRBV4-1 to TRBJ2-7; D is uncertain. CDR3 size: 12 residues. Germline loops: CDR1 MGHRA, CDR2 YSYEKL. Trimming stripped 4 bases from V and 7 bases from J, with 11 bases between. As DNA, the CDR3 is TGCGCCAGCAGCCCCCTGACCCGGGAGCAGTACTTC. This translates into CASSPLTREQYF.

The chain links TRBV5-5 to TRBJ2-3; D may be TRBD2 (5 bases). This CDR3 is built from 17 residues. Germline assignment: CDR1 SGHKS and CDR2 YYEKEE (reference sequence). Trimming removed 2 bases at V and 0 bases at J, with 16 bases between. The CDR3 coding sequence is TGTGCCAGCAGCTTCGTAGGGAGATCCCTTAGCACAGATACGCAGTATTTT. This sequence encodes CASSFVGRSLSTDTQYF.

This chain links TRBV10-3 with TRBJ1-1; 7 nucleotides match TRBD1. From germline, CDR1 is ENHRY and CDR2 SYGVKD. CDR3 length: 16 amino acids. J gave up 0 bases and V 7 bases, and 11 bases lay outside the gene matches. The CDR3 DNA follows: TGTGCCATCACCAGGGGGGGCGGTCGTATGAACACTGAAGCTTTCTTT. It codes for CAITRGGGRMNTEAFF.

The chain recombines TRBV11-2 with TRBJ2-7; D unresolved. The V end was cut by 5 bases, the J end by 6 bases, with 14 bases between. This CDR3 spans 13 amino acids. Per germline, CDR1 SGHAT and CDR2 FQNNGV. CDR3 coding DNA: TGTGCCAGCAGCAAGACGAGCGATGGCGAGCAGTACTTC. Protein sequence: CASSKTSDGEQYF. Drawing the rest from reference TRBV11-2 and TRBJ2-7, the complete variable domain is EAGVAQSPRYKIIEKRQSVAFWCNPISGHATLYWYQQILGQGPKLLIQFQNNGVVDDSQLPKDRFSAERLKGVDSTLKIQPAKLEDSAVYLCASSKTSDGEQYFGPGTRLTVT.